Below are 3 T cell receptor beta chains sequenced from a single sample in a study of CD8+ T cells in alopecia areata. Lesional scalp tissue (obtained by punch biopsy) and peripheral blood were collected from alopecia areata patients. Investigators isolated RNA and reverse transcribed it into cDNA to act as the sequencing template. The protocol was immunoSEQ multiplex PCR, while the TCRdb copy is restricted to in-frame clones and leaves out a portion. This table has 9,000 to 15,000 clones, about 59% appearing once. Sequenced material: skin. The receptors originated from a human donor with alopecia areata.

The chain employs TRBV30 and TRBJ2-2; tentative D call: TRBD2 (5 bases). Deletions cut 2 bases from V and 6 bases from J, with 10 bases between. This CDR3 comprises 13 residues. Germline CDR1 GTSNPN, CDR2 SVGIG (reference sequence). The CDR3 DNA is TGTGCCTGGAGTCGTCGGGGAGCCGGGGAGCTGTTTTTT. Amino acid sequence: CAWSRRGAGELFF.

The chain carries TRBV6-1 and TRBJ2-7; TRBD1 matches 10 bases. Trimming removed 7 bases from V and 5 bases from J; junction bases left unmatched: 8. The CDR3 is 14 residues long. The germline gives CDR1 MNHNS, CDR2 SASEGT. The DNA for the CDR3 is TGTGCCAGCAACCGACCCGGGACAGGGGACGAGCAGTACTTC. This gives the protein CASNRPGTGDEQYF.

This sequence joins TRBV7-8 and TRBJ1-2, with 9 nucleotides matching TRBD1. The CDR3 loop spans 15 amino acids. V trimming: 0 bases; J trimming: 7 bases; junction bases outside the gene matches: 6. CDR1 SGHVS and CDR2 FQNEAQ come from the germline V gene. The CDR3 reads CASSLAEDRGGGYTF. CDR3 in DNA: TGTGCCAGCAGCTTAGCGGAGGACAGGGGTGGTGGCTACACCTTC.